Sequencing of this T cell receptor beta chain was carried out in a study of response to subunit inactivated influenza vaccine. TCRdb reprocessed the RT-PCR reads via MiXCR and lists one record per CDR3 protein. The sample includes 400,000 to 650,000 distinct CDR3 sequences, about 7.2% of them seen just once. This clonotype was counted a few times. Its target is not known. Whole-study results and caveats: The authors suggested that every seasonal influenza vaccination recruits few new T cells.

V lost 5 bases and J 7 bases, leaving 15 bases between the germline ends. This CDR3 has 14 amino acids. Germline CDR1 is MNHEY and CDR2 is SVGEGT. The material sequenced was PBMCs from blood, taken roughly 24 months after vaccination. This sequence originates from a man between 50 and 70 years old who received an inactivated influenza vaccine. The rearrangement uses TRBV6-2 or TRBV6-3 and TRBJ2-1; possibly TRBD2 for D (5 bases). CDR3 amino acids: CASSADRKRNEQFF. CDR3 bases: TGTGCCAGCAGTGCGGATAGAAAGCGGAATGAGCAGTTCTTC.